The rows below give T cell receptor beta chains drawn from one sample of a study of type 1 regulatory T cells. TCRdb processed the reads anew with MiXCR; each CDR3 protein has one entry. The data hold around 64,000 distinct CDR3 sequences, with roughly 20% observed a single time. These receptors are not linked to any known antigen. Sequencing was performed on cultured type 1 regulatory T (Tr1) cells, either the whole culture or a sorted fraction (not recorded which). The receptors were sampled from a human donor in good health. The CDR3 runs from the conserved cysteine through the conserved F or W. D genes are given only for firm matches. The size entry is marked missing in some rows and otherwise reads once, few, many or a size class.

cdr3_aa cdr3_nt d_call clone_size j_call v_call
CASRTKGLSYEQYF TGTGCCAGCAGAACCAAAGGACTCTCCTACGAGCAGTACTTC . . TRBJ2-7 TRBV21-1
CSARVAGLSTGELFF TGCAGTGCTAGAGTAGCGGGATTGAGCACCGGGGAGCTGTTTTTT TRBD2 . TRBJ2-2 TRBV20-1
CASSLGVAQYF TGTGCCAGCAGTTTAGGCGTTGCGCAGTACTTC . few TRBJ2-7 TRBV12-3/TRBV12-4
CASRAGTGVDTQYF TGCGCCAGCAGAGCCGGGACAGGGGTAGATACGCAGTATTTT TRBD1 . TRBJ2-3 TRBV7-2
CSQDRGVVYYEQYF TGCAGCCAAGACCGAGGGGTTGTTTACTACGAGCAGTACTTC . . TRBJ2-7 TRBV20-1
CASSSTSTGELFF TGCGCCAGCAGCTCCACGTCAACCGGGGAGCTGTTTTTT . . TRBJ2-2 TRBV5-1
CSARTLPAGVSPPEQFF TGCAGTGCTAGAACCCTTCCAGCGGGAGTCTCCCCCCCTGAGCAGTTCTTC TRBD2 few TRBJ2-1 TRBV20-1
CSARVSFSGNTIYF TGCAGTGCTAGAGTCAGCTTCTCTGGAAACACCATATATTTT . . TRBJ1-3 TRBV20-1
CASSSGGAADTQYF TGTGCCAGCAGCTCAGGGGGCGCGGCAGATACGCAGTATTTT TRBD1 . TRBJ2-3 TRBV5-5
CAGSLIANYGYTF TGTGCCGGCAGTTTAATCGCTAACTATGGCTACACCTTC . . TRBJ1-2 TRBV12-3/TRBV12-4
CASSLVGERETQYF TGCGCCAGCAGCTTGGTTGGAGAGCGGGAGACCCAGTACTTC . many TRBJ2-5 TRBV5-1
CASSEVQGMKAFF TGTGCCAGCAGTGAAGTTCAGGGGATGAAAGCTTTCTTT . many TRBJ1-1 TRBV2
CASRRASTDTQYF TGTGCCAGCCGGAGGGCTAGCACAGATACGCAGTATTTT . . TRBJ2-3 TRBV2
CASRGGSSGRSYEQYF TGCGCCAGCAGGGGAGGGTCTAGCGGGAGATCCTACGAGCAGTACTTC TRBD2 . TRBJ2-7 TRBV5-1
CASSLSSAGGSYNEQFF TGTGCCAGCAGTTTATCCTCAGCGGGAGGATCCTACAATGAGCAGTTCTTC TRBD2 few TRBJ2-1 TRBV12-3/TRBV12-4
CASSSGWGEAPYEQYF TGCGCCAGCAGCTCCGGTTGGGGGGAGGCTCCCTACGAGCAGTACTTC . many TRBJ2-7 TRBV5-1
CAISPGALRVGQPQHF TGTGCCATCAGTCCAGGGGCCCTCAGGGTTGGTCAGCCCCAGCATTTT . . TRBJ1-5 TRBV10-3
CASSLYAVEQFF TGTGCCAGCAGCTTATACGCCGTAGAGCAGTTCTTC . . TRBJ2-1 TRBV7-2
CSADRVENTEAFF TGCAGCGCGGACAGGGTTGAGAACACTGAAGCTTTCTTT TRBD1 few TRBJ1-1 TRBV29-1
CASSRLKVPNTFERPQHF TGTGCCAGCTCACGGCTGAAAGTCCCTAATACCTTTGAGCGGCCCCAGCATTTT . few TRBJ1-5 TRBV18